Sequencing of this T cell receptor (beta chain) was carried out in a study of blood T cell repertoires in COVID-19. J lost 5 bases, V lost 8 bases, and 13 bases had no gene match. CDR1 and CDR2 from the germline V gene are SQVTM and ANQGSEA. This CDR3 spans 15 amino acids. Authors' data handling: Reference gene primer amplification in the assay estimated nucleated cell counts. Clones were sequenced by immunoSEQ multiplex PCR, and TCRdb holds only the in-frame ones, with some missing. The D gene and trimming were derived from the DNA, and the V and J assignments and clone size from that table. The sample holds nearly 300,000 clones; 84% are singletons and the top ten take roughly 1.5%.

The receptor was isolated from a human donor with COVID-19, enrolled during active disease. The donor label of this sample is uncertain. What was sequenced was peripheral blood. V gene TRBV29-1 combines with J gene TRBJ2-2; 8 nucleotides agree with TRBD2. CDR3 residues: CSTDGVAGMTGELFF. The CDR3 nucleotides read TGCAGCACGGATGGGGTAGCGGGAATGACCGGGGAGCTGTTTTTT.